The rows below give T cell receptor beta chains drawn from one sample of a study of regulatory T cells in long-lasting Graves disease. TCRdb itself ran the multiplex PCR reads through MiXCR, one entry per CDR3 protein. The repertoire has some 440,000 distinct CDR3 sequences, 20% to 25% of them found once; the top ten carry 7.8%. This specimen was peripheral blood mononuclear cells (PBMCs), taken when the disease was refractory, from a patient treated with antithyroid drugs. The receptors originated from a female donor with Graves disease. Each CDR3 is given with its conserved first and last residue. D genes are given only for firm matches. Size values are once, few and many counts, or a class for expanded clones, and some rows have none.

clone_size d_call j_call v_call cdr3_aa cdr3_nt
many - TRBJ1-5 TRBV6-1 CASRKRQVSYSNQPQHF TGTGCCAGCAGAAAAAGACAGGTCTCCTATAGCAATCAGCCCCAGCATTTT
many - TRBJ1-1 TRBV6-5 CASSYSFTGTEAFF TGTGCCAGCAGTTACTCTTTTACGGGAACTGAAGCTTTCTTT
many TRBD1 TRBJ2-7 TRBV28 CASSWTGGVPEQYF TGTGCCAGCAGTTGGACAGGGGGAGTTCCCGAGCAGTACTTC
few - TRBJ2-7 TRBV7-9 CASSPRVVYEQYF TGTGCCAGCAGCCCAAGGGTAGTCTACGAGCAGTACTTC
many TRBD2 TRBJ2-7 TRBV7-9 CASSLVGLAGYEQYF TGTGCCAGCAGCTTAGTGGGACTAGCGGGCTACGAGCAGTACTTC
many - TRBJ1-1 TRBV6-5 CASSYRFGQPNTEAFF TGTGCCAGCAGTTATCGATTTGGACAGCCGAACACTGAAGCTTTCTTT
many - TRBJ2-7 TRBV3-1 CASSQEVGENYEQYF TGTGCCAGCAGCCAAGAGGTAGGCGAAAACTACGAGCAGTACTTC
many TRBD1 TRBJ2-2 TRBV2 CASRAGGTGELFF TGTGCCAGCAGGGCAGGGGGCACCGGGGAGCTGTTTTTT
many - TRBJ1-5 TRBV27 CASSFQGGNQPQHF TGTGCCAGCAGCTTCCAGGGTGGCAATCAGCCCCAGCATTTT
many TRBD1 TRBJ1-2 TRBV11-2 CASSSGQGAGYTF TGTGCCAGCAGCTCAGGACAGGGGGCCGGCTACACCTTC
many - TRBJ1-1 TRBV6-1 CASSPGPPNTEAFF TGTGCCAGCAGTCCCGGGCCGCCGAACACTGAAGCTTTCTTT
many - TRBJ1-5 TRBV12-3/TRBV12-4 CASSLGFGGVDSNQPQHF TGTGCCAGCAGTTTAGGTTTCGGGGGGGTGGATAGCAATCAGCCCCAGCATTTT
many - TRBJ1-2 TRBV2 CASRTPPGWEIRAF TGTGCCAGCAGAACACCACCGGGCTGGGAGATTAGGGCCTTC
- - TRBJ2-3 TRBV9 CASSVGGTDTQYF TGTGCCAGTAGCGTTGGTGGCACAGATACGCAGTATTTT
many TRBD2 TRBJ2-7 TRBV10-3 CAITRLAGGSEQYF TGTGCCATCACCAGACTAGCGGGAGGGAGCGAGCAGTACTTC
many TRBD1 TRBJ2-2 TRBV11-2 CASSFRTGVTGELFF TGTGCCAGCAGCTTCAGGACAGGGGTCACCGGGGAGCTGTTTTTT
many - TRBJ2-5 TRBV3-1 CASNPEIGETQYF TGTGCCAGCAACCCTGAGATTGGAGAGACCCAGTACTTC
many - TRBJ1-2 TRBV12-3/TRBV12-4 CASSLVNYGYTF TGTGCCAGCAGCTTAGTGAACTATGGCTACACCTTC
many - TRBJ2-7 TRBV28 CASSLSGIGSTYEQYF TGTGCCAGCAGTCTTAGCGGTATTGGATCTACCTACGAGCAGTACTTC
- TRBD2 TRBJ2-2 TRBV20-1 CSARREEHNTGELFF TGCAGTGCTAGACGGGAGGAGCATAACACCGGGGAGCTGTTTTTT
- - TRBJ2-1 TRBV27 CASPSTGSSYNEQFF TGTGCCAGCCCCTCAACAGGTAGCTCCTACAATGAGCAGTTCTTC
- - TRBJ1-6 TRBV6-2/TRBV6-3 CASSKSSLSSYNSPLHF TGTGCCAGTTCGAAGTCTTCCTTGAGCTCCTATAATTCACCCCTCCACTTT
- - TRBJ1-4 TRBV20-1 CSARDQGDTKLFF TGCAGTGCTAGAGATCAAGGGGACACTAAACTGTTTTTT
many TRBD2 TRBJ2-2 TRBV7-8 CASSSGLAGGGPVTGELFF TGTGCCAGCAGCTCTGGACTAGCGGGAGGCGGCCCCGTAACCGGGGAGCTGTTTTTT
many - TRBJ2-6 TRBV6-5 CASSYGGTLSGANVLTF TGTGCCAGCAGTTACGGGGGTACACTCTCTGGGGCCAACGTCCTGACTTTC
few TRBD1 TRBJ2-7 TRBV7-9 CASTRGTGESEQYF TGTGCCAGCACCCGGGGGACAGGGGAATCCGAGCAGTACTTC
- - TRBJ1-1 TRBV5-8 CASSLGGSNEAFF TGTGCCAGCAGCTTGGGAGGGTCAAATGAAGCTTTCTTT
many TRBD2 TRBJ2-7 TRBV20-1 CSASRLAGTYEQYF TGCAGTGCTAGTCGGCTAGCGGGAACCTACGAGCAGTACTTC
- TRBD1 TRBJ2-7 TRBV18 CASSFAQGGLSYEQYF TGTGCCAGCTCATTCGCACAGGGGGGCCTCTCCTACGAGCAGTACTTC
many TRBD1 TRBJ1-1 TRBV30 CAWSPFWGQMNTEAFF TGTGCCTGGAGTCCTTTCTGGGGACAGATGAACACTGAAGCTTTCTTT
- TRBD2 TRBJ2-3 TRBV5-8 CASSFGLAATDTQYF TGTGCCAGCAGCTTCGGTCTAGCGGCCACAGATACGCAGTATTTT
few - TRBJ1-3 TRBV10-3 CAISEPARGDGNTIYF TGTGCCATCAGTGAGCCGGCACGAGGGGATGGAAACACCATATATTTT
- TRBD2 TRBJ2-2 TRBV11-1 CASSPLGGSFGGELFF TGTGCCAGCAGCCCCCTAGGCGGGAGTTTCGGCGGGGAGCTGTTTTTT
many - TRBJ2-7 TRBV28 CAGSFIGEQYF TGTGCCGGCAGTTTTATCGGCGAGCAGTACTTC
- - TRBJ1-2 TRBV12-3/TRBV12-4 CASIKAGGYGYTF TGTGCCAGCATCAAAGCGGGGGGCTATGGCTACACCTTC
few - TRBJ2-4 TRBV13 CASSLRDGYIQYF TGTGCCAGCAGCTTGCGGGACGGGTACATTCAGTACTTC
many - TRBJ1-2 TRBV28 CASSLGGGGTGYTF TGTGCCAGCAGTTTAGGAGGTGGGGGTACTGGCTACACCTTC
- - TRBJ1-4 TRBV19 CASSRGEKLFF TGTGCCAGTAGCCGCGGGGAAAAACTGTTTTTT
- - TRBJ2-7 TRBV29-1 CSVDSGPHEQYF TGCAGCGTTGACTCGGGACCCCACGAGCAGTACTTC
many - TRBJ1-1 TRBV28 CASRPSGVRNTEAFF TGTGCCAGCAGACCCTCTGGGGTGCGGAACACTGAAGCTTTCTTT
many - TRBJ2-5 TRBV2 CASSVPSPFQETQYF TGTGCCAGCAGTGTTCCTAGCCCCTTCCAAGAGACCCAGTACTTC
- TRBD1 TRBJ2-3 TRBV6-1 CAISESIGGGTGSDTQYF TGTGCCATCAGTGAGTCGATTGGAGGAGGGACAGGGTCAGATACGCAGTATTTT
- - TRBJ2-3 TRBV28 CASSLTPMSTDTQYF TGTGCCAGCAGTTTGACCCCGATGAGCACAGATACGCAGTATTTT
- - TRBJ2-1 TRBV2 CASGGTVTGSYNEQFF TGTGCCAGCGGGGGGACAGTCACGGGCTCCTACAATGAGCAGTTCTTC
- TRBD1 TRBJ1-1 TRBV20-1 CSARENFDRAEAFF TGCAGTGCTAGGGAAAATTTCGACAGGGCGGAAGCTTTCTTT
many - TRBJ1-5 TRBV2 CASSEEIHQPQHF TGTGCCAGCAGTGAAGAGATCCATCAGCCCCAGCATTTT
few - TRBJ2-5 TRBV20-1 CSAIRGGSYQETQYF TGCAGTGCTATCAGGGGGGGCTCATACCAAGAGACCCAGTACTTC